A single sample is the source of the 29 T cell receptor beta chains below, sequenced in a study of control samples from healthy donors and cancer patients. TCRdb keeps only in-frame clones here, not all; method: immunoSEQ multiplex PCR. This table has nearly 35,000 clones, 90% to 95% appearing once. Sequenced: PBMCs. The receptors here all came from a man aged 40-55 years with colorectal cancer.

The V gene is TRBV29-1, the J gene TRBJ2-2; 8 nucleotides match TRBD2. Germline values: CDR1 SQVTM, CDR2 ANQGSEA. The CDR3 is made up of 12 amino acids. With 7 bases clipped from V and 7 bases from J, the junction kept 5 bases outside the gene matches. As DNA, the CDR3 is TGCAGCGGGGGTAGCGGGAACGGGGAGCTGTTTTTT. Amino acids: CSGGSGNGELFF.

This chain links TRBV19 with TRBJ1-2, with TRBD1 matching 7 bases. Per germline, CDR1 LNHDA and CDR2 SQIVND (reference sequence). Trimming took 10 bases from V and 0 from J; bases not matched to a gene: 11. This CDR3 comprises 15 residues. The CDR3 spells CATSSGQGANYGYTF. The CDR3 region has the DNA TGTGCCACCTCCTCGGGGCAGGGGGCTAACTATGGCTACACCTTC.

The chain employs TRBV19 and TRBJ2-1, with D maybe TRBD1 (6 bases). CDR1 and CDR2 from the germline V gene are LNHDA and SQIVND (reference sequence). V dropped 6 bases and J dropped 5 bases, with 17 bases sitting between them. The CDR3 is made up of 15 amino acids. CDR3 in DNA: TGTGCCAGTAGGTCTATAAAACAGGGAAACAATGAGCAGTTCTTC. This translates into CASRSIKQGNNEQFF.

A single count supports this clone. V gene TRBV3-1 (or the pseudogene TRBV3-2) combines with J gene TRBJ2-5; possible D gene TRBD1, 6 bases. Looked up from germline, CDR1 is LGHDT and CDR2 is YNNKEL (reference sequence). Trimming removed 4 bases at V and 2 bases at J, with 8 bases between. This CDR3 comprises 13 residues. CDR3 bases: TGTGCCAGCAGCCGACAGGCACAAGAGACCCAGTACTTC. The encoded protein is CASSRQAQETQYF.

V gene TRBV2 combines with J gene TRBJ2-3, with 10 bases that match TRBD2. Germline values: CDR1 SNHLY, CDR2 FYNNEI. The junction had 10 bases not matched to a gene; V was cut back by 6 bases and J by 4 bases. The CDR3 consists of 16 residues. In nucleotides, the CDR3 is TGTGCCAGCAGACAACTTCCGGGACTAGCGTCAGATACGCAGTATTTT. Amino acids: CASRQLPGLASDTQYF.

The CDR3 here is CASSQGGNQPQHF. CDR3 in DNA: TGTGCCAGCTCACAGGGCGGCAATCAGCCCCAGCATTTT. The genes are TRBV18 and TRBJ1-5; D remains unclear. CDR3 length equals 13 residues. V lost 4 bases and J lost 2, with 6 bases in between. Germline assignment: CDR1 KGHSH and CDR2 LQKENI.

This clone has just one count. The chain has TRBV9 and TRBJ1-2; D perhaps matches TRBD1 (5 bases). V lost 0 bases and J lost 6, with 12 bases in between. CDR1 and CDR2 from the germline V gene are SGDLS and YYNGEE. The CDR3 consists of 14 residues. CDR3 region: CASSVADSLHGYTF. The CDR3 DNA follows: TGTGCCAGCAGCGTAGCAGACAGTCTCCATGGCTACACCTTC.

The CDR3: CASSYLRDGAGELFF. The CDR3 nucleotides are TGTGCCAGCAGTTACTTGCGGGATGGCGCCGGGGAGCTGTTTTTT. This chain uses TRBV6-6 with TRBJ2-2, with D tentatively TRBD2 (6 bases). The ends were cut back, 1 base at V and 6 bases at J, with 12 bases in the middle. CDR3 length: 15 amino acids. From germline, CDR1 is MNHNY and CDR2 SVGAGI (reference sequence).

The V and J genes are TRBV2 and TRBJ1-3; D is undetermined. The ends were cut back, 6 bases at V and 4 bases at J, with 10 bases in the middle. The V gene's germline CDR1 is SNHLY and CDR2 FYNNEI. CDR3 length: 13 amino acids. The CDR3 DNA reads TGTGCCAGCAGGACGGAGGTCGGAAACACCATATATTTT. Its protein is CASRTEVGNTIYF.

CDR3: CASSLGQRQQGAEQYF. CDR3 in DNA: TGTGCCAGCAGCTTAGGCCAACGACAACAGGGGGCCGAGCAGTACTTC. The chain is built from TRBV11-3 and TRBJ2-7; 9 bases match TRBD1. The V segment lost 1 base and the J segment 6 bases; nucleotides outside the gene matches: 10. CDR1 and CDR2 from the germline V gene are SGHNT and YENEEA. CDR3 length: 16 residues.

This chain links TRBV9 with TRBJ1-2; TRBD1 might be the D (5 bases). Trimming shortened V by 6 bases and J by 4 bases, and 16 bases separated the two germline ends. There are 14 residues in the CDR3. Germline CDR1 SGDLS, CDR2 YYNGEE. The CDR3 nucleotides are TGTGCCAGCACCCGGGACCCACTGTCCTATGGCTACACCTTC. Translating gives CASTRDPLSYGYTF.

V is TRBV15 and J is TRBJ2-2; no reliable D call. The V and J ends lost 8 bases and 2 bases respectively, with 12 bases between them. This CDR3 contains 14 residues. In germline, CDR1 is LNHNV, CDR2 YYDKDF (reference sequence). Here the CDR3 DNA reads TGTGCCACCCGCGCCTGGATTAACACCGGGGAGCTGTTTTTT. Its translation: CATRAWINTGELFF.

This chain connects TRBV30 to TRBJ1-5; maybe TRBD1 (6 bases). The CDR3 extends over 15 amino acids. Germline-derived CDR1 and CDR2 are GTSNPN and SVGIG (reference sequence). The V and J ends lost 0 bases and 7 bases respectively, with 16 bases between them. CDR3 region: CAWSVPGALGQPQHF. CDR3 DNA sequence: TGTGCCTGGAGTGTTCCAGGGGCCCTGGGGCAGCCCCAGCATTTT.

The genes are TRBV19 and TRBJ2-3; 9 nucleotides match TRBD1. This CDR3 is built from 17 residues. Germline values: CDR1 LNHDA, CDR2 SQIVND (reference sequence). Unmatched junction bases numbered 13, after V lost 6 bases and J lost 3 bases. The CDR3 is CASSGTGKGRKTDTQYF. The CDR3 nucleotides are TGTGCCAGTAGCGGGACAGGGAAGGGTCGAAAAACAGATACGCAGTATTTT.

This clone was counted once. The chain employs TRBV12-5 and TRBJ1-1; TRBD1 matches 7 bases. V was pared by 8 bases and J by 2 bases, with 14 bases of the junction left unmatched. The germline CDR1 and CDR2 sequences are LGHNT and FRNRAP. The CDR3 has 16 amino acids. The CDR3 spells CASHRDSSRSNTEAFF. CDR3 DNA sequence: TGTGCTAGTCACCGGGACAGCAGTCGATCCAACACTGAAGCTTTCTTT. Complete variable domain (other parts from reference TRBV12-5 and TRBJ1-1): DARVTQTPRHKVTEMGQEVTMRCQPILGHNTVFWYRQTMMQGLELLAYFRNRAPLDDSGMPKDRFSAEMPDATLATLKIQPSEPRDSAVYFCASHRDSSRSNTEAFFGQGTRLTVV.

The V gene is TRBV19, the J gene TRBJ1-1; D is unclear. The CDR3 is 12 amino acids. CDR1 is LNHDA, CDR2 SQIVND, per germline (reference sequence). V shed 9 bases and J shed 5 bases, with 13 bases lying between them. CDR3 sequence (DNA): TGTGCCAGCGGTAGGATGGGGACTGAAGCTTTCTTT. This translates into CASGRMGTEAFF.

The chain recombines TRBV4-2 with TRBJ2-2, with unresolved D. The CDR3 length is 14 residues. V was clipped by 4 bases and J by 5 bases, with 11 bases between them. Germline V CDR1 and CDR2: LGHNA, YNFKEQ. The CDR3 sequence is CASSPRKGTGELFF. The CDR3 nucleotides read TGTGCCAGCAGCCCGAGAAAGGGAACCGGGGAGCTGTTTTTT.

V is TRBV6-1 and J is TRBJ1-5; no firm D call. Deletions cut 3 bases from V and 4 bases from J, with 10 bases between. The germline gives CDR1 MNHNS, CDR2 SASEGT. The CDR3 is 14 residues long. CDR3 sequence: CASSDLGPNQPQHF. The CDR3 nucleotides are TGTGCCAGCAGTGATTTAGGGCCTAATCAGCCCCAGCATTTT.

The J gene is TRBJ2-1, the V gene TRBV10-2; TRBD2 matches 8 bases. This CDR3 region has 14 residues. Germline assignment: CDR1 WSHSY and CDR2 SAAADI. Trimming took 3 bases from V and 9 from J; bases not matched to a gene: 7. The CDR3 DNA reads TGCGCCAGCAGTGAATACCAGCGGGGGCTTGAGCAGTTCTTC. Its protein product is CASSEYQRGLEQFF.

The gene calls are TRBV2 and TRBJ1-5; D ambiguous. CDR1 and CDR2 from the germline V gene are SNHLY and FYNNEI. The CDR3 spans 15 residues. Trimming removed 4 bases from V and 0 bases from J, with 10 bases in between. This CDR3 is CASSAITVSNQPQHF. CDR3 in DNA: TGTGCCAGCAGTGCGATCACAGTTAGCAATCAGCCCCAGCATTTT.

This clone was counted once. The V call is TRBV30, the J call TRBJ1-1; D is ambiguous. Germline V gene sequence: CDR1 GTSNPN, CDR2 SVGIG (reference sequence). The CDR3 covers 13 residues. The V end was cut by 4 bases, the J end by 5 bases, with 14 bases between. CDR3 sequence reads: CAWTERVGTEAFF. The CDR3 DNA reads as TGTGCCTGGACCGAAAGGGTAGGTACTGAAGCTTTCTTT.

This chain connects TRBV11-2 to TRBJ2-2; D is unclear. CDR1 and CDR2 (germline): SGHAT, FQNNGV. This CDR3 comprises 13 residues. V lost 2 bases to trimming and J lost 6 bases, with 7 bases between them. CDR3 sequence (DNA): TGTGCCAGCAGCTTAATCCGGGCCGGGGAGCTGTTTTTT. The encoded protein is CASSLIRAGELFF.

V and J are TRBV2 and TRBJ1-3; D possibly corresponds to TRBD1 (6 bases). Per the germline V gene, CDR1 is SNHLY and CDR2 is FYNNEI. Trimming stripped 4 bases from V and 2 bases from J, with 12 bases between. The CDR3 has 15 residues. The CDR3 DNA sequence: TGTGCCAGCAGTGTTCAGGGGACGGCTGGAAACACCATATATTTT. Translated, it gives CASSVQGTAGNTIYF.

This sequence joins TRBV7-9 and TRBJ1-1, with D unclear. The V gene's germline CDR1 is SEHNR and CDR2 FQNEAQ (reference sequence). CDR3 length: 13 amino acids. Between the trimmed V and J ends, which lost 5 bases and 3 bases, there was a span of 10 bases. The CDR3 spells CASSPGWDTEAFF. CDR3 bases: TGTGCCAGCAGCCCCGGGTGGGACACTGAAGCTTTCTTT.

The chain combines TRBV10-1 with TRBJ2-1, with D maybe TRBD2 (6 bases). The CDR3 extends over 14 amino acids. Germline CDR1 reads WNHNN; CDR2 reads SYGVQD (reference sequence). V dropped 3 bases and J dropped 5 bases, with 11 bases sitting between them. The CDR3 protein is CASSEPGLNNEQFF. In DNA, the CDR3 is TGCGCCAGCAGTGAACCGGGACTTAACAATGAGCAGTTCTTC.

The rearrangement links TRBV30 to TRBJ2-1, with 8 bases lining up with TRBD1. Germline CDR1 is GTSNPN and CDR2 is SVGIG (reference sequence). V dropped 2 bases and J dropped 6; count of bases not matched to a gene: 9. The CDR3 spans 15 residues. The CDR3 sequence is CAWSRQGLGGNEQFF. DNA of the CDR3: TGTGCCTGGAGTCGACAGGGGTTGGGTGGCAATGAGCAGTTCTTC.

The V gene is TRBV7-3, the J gene TRBJ2-7, with 10 bases fitting TRBD2. The CDR3 is 17 amino acids. Germline V gene data show CDR1 as SGHTA and CDR2 as FQGTGA. The ends lost 4 bases at V and 3 bases at J; junction bases unmatched: 12. DNA for the CDR3: TGTGCCAGCAGCTCACAGGGGTCTAGCGGGGGAATCTACGAGCAGTACTTC. Encoded protein: CASSSQGSSGGIYEQYF.

The chain couples TRBV6-4 to TRBJ1-1; perhaps TRBD1 as D (6 bases). Germline V lookup: CDR1 MRHNA, CDR2 SNTAGT. CDR3 length equals 14 residues. The V end lost 6 bases, the J end lost 4 bases, and 15 bases lay between the germline ends. DNA for the CDR3: TGTGCCAGCAGGGACACAGGGTTGGTCACTGAAGCTTTCTTT. Translation gives CASRDTGLVTEAFF.

The CDR3 coding sequence is TGCGCCAGCAGCTTGGATCCCCGGGGCAATCAGCCCCAGCATTTT. This translates into CASSLDPRGNQPQHF. The rearrangement links TRBV5-1 to TRBJ1-5; no clear D. V gave up 0 bases and J gave up 2 bases, with 9 bases separating them. CDR1 and CDR2 from the germline V gene are SGHRS and YFSETQ. The CDR3 is 15 amino acids.